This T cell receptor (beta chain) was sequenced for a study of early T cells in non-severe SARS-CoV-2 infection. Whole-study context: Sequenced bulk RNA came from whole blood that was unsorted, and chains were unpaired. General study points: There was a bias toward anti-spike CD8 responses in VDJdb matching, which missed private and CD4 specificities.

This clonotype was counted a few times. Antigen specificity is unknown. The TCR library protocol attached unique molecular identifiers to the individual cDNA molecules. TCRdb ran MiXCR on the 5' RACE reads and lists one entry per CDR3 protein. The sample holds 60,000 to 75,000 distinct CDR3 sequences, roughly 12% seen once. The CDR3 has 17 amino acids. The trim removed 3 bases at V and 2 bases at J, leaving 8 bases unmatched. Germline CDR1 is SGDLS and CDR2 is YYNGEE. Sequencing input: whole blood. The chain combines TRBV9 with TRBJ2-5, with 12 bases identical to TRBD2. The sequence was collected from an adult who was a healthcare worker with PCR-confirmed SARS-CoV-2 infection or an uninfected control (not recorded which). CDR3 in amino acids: CASSAGTSGGLQETQYF. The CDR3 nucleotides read TGTGCCAGCAGCGCAGGAACTAGCGGGGGGCTTCAAGAGACCCAGTACTTC.